The 30 T cell receptor beta chains in this list originate from one sample, sequenced in a study of PD-1 blockade in classical Hodgkin lymphoma. Sequencing was performed with immunoSEQ multiplex PCR; in TCRdb, only in-frame clones are kept and a portion is missing. The sample records tens of thousands of clones, approximately 72% being singletons. The time point denotes: cycle 4 day 1 (C4D1), after more than five weeks of nivolumab. Each and every patient relapsed after autologous stem cell transplantation, and patients got differing brentuximab vedotin exposure. The starting material was peripheral blood mononuclear cells (PBMCs), obtained before the fourth cycle of nivolumab. All receptors derive from a human donor with classical Hodgkin lymphoma.

The rearrangement uses TRBV27 and TRBJ2-7, with D unclear. This CDR3 has 14 residues. The V end was cut by 6 bases, the J end by 1 base, with 13 bases between. Germline CDR1 MNHEY, CDR2 SMNVEV (reference sequence). The DNA of the CDR3 is TGTGCCAGCAGGGCCTGGGATTTATCCTACGAGCAGTACTTC. Translated, it gives CASRAWDLSYEQYF.

V is TRBV7-8 and J is TRBJ2-2; 10 positions agree with TRBD2. The CDR3 consists of 17 residues. Germline-derived CDR1 and CDR2 are SGHVS and FQNEAQ. Germline trimming cut 8 bases from V and 0 bases from J; bases unmatched to any gene: 9. This CDR3 reads CASPPGLADPNTGELFF. CDR3 coding DNA: TGTGCCAGCCCGCCTGGACTAGCGGATCCGAACACCGGGGAGCTGTTTTTT. The full variable domain, rest sourced from reference TRBV7-8 and TRBJ2-2, is GAGVSQSPRYKVAKRGQDVALRCDPISGHVSLFWYQQALGQGPEFLTYFQNEAQLDKSGLPSDRFFAERPEGSVSTLKIQRTQQEDSAVYLCASPPGLADPNTGELFFGEGSRLTVL.

This clone showed up many times. The chain joins TRBV4-2 to TRBJ1-4; TRBD1 is a possible D gene (5 bases). The V gene's germline CDR1 is LGHNA and CDR2 YNFKEQ. The CDR3 runs 17 residues. Trimming shortened V by 6 bases and J by 0 bases, and 17 bases separated the two germline ends. CDR3 bases: TGTGCCAGCAGACCCGGGGAGGGGCGTGCAACTAATGAAAAACTGTTTTTT. It specifies CASRPGEGRATNEKLFF.

The V and J genes are TRBV29-1 and TRBJ2-5; D may be TRBD1 (6 bases). The length of the CDR3 is 11 residues. In germline, CDR1 is SQVTM, CDR2 ANQGSEA. Trimming shortened V by 4 bases and J by 9 bases, and 12 bases separated the two germline ends. CDR3 sequence reads: CSVGPQGPQYF. The CDR3 DNA follows: TGCAGCGTTGGGCCCCAGGGGCCCCAGTACTTC.

The chain is built from TRBV29-1 and TRBJ2-1; unclear D gene. This CDR3 comprises 17 residues. V shed 0 bases and J shed 0 bases, with 15 bases lying between them. CDR1 is SQVTM, CDR2 ANQGSEA, per germline. This CDR3 is CSVEDLGGSSSYNEQFF. CDR3 nucleotides: TGCAGCGTTGAAGATCTTGGCGGATCAAGCTCCTACAATGAGCAGTTCTTC.

The rearrangement joins TRBV29-1 to TRBJ1-2; possible D gene TRBD1, 5 bases. The CDR3 is 11 residues long. The V end was cut by 5 bases, the J end by 8 bases, with 12 bases between. Germline assignment: CDR1 SQVTM and CDR2 ANQGSEA. CDR3 bases: TGCAGCGTTCCTCAGGGCCGGGGCTACACCTTC. As protein: CSVPQGRGYTF.

This chain uses TRBV6-4 with TRBJ2-1; TRBD2 is a possible D gene (6 bases). The CDR3 loop spans 15 amino acids. The ends were cut back, 0 bases at V and 0 bases at J, with 6 bases in the middle. Germline V gives CDR1 MRHNA, CDR2 SNTAGT. The CDR3 protein is CASSDSSGSYNEQFF. CDR3 nucleotide sequence: TGTGCCAGCAGTGACTCTAGCGGCTCCTACAATGAGCAGTTCTTC.

The rearrangement joins TRBV6-5 to TRBJ2-7; D could derive from TRBD1 or TRBD2 (5 bases each). The V gene lost 7 bases and the J gene lost 2 bases, with 15 bases spanning the gap. The V gene's germline CDR1 is MNHEY and CDR2 SVGAGI. This CDR3 comprises 14 residues. The CDR3 reads CASNTGTIAYEQYF. The CDR3 DNA reads as TGTGCCAGCAACACCGGGACGATTGCCTACGAGCAGTACTTC.

The chain employs TRBV6-6 and TRBJ2-7; 9 positions agree with TRBD2. Germline V gene lookup returns CDR1 MNHNY and CDR2 SVGAGI (reference sequence). V shed 4 bases, J shed 5 bases, and the junction held 9 bases outside the gene matches. There are 15 residues in the CDR3. The CDR3 here is CASSSTHSGRDEQYF. The CDR3 DNA reads as TGTGCCAGCAGTTCAACCCATAGCGGGAGAGACGAGCAGTACTTC.

This clone turned up a few times. The V and J genes are TRBV21-1 and TRBJ1-1; the table's D call, TRBD1, was not checked against the DNA. TRBV21-1 is shown as a pseudogene. CDR3 size: 17 residues. CDR3: CASSNLSRTGQNTEAFF. CDR3 nucleotide sequence: TGTGCCAGCAGCAACCTGAGTCGGACAGGGCAGAACACTGAAGCTTTCTTT.

The J gene is TRBJ2-7, the V gene TRBV2; maybe TRBD2 (5 bases). The CDR3 loop spans 12 amino acids. V lost 8 bases and J lost 2, with 10 bases in between. Germline CDR1 is SNHLY and CDR2 is FYNNEI. CDR3 nucleotide sequence: TGTGCCAGCGGTCGGGGAGCCTACGAGCAGTACTTC. Translated: CASGRGAYEQYF.

The rearrangement uses TRBV27 and TRBJ2-3; D unresolved. Trimming shortened V by 6 bases and J by 0 bases, and 16 bases separated the two germline ends. Per the germline V gene, CDR1 is MNHEY and CDR2 is SMNVEV (reference sequence). There are 16 residues in the CDR3. The DNA for the CDR3 is TGTGCCAGCAGCCCGGCCGAAATGGCTAGCACAGATACGCAGTATTTT. Amino acid sequence: CASSPAEMASTDTQYF.

This clone has only one observation. V and J are TRBV19 and TRBJ2-7; TRBD2 matches 10 bases. Per the germline V gene, CDR1 is LNHDA and CDR2 is SQIVND (reference sequence). After removal of 6 bases from V and 2 bases from J, the junction contained 10 bases not matched to a gene. CDR3 length: 16 amino acids. CDR3 region: CASSRMGLAPTYEQYF. Here the CDR3 DNA reads TGTGCCAGTAGCCGGATGGGACTAGCGCCTACCTACGAGCAGTACTTC.

This sequence joins TRBV7-2 and TRBJ1-5, with D uncertain. The V end was cut by 1 base, the J end by 7 bases, with 8 bases between. CDR3 length: 13 amino acids. Germline assignment: CDR1 SGHTA and CDR2 FQGNSA. The CDR3 reads CASSLVVGQPQHF. The CDR3 region has the DNA TGTGCCAGCAGCTTAGTCGTAGGGCAGCCCCAGCATTTT.

The chain uses TRBV5-4 and TRBJ2-1; 11 nucleotides agree with TRBD2. In germline, CDR1 is SGHNT, CDR2 YYREEE (reference sequence). Trimming removed 0 bases from V and 8 bases from J; junction bases left unmatched: 7. CDR3 size: 16 residues. For the CDR3, the DNA is TGTGCCAGCAGCTTGGGTGTAGCGGGAGGGCCAGATGAGCAGTTCTTC. Encoded protein: CASSLGVAGGPDEQFF.

The sample holds a few counts of this clone. The V call is TRBV11-3, the J call TRBJ2-2; D is possibly TRBD1 or TRBD2 (5 bases each). V lost 5 bases, J lost 3 bases, and 22 bases lay in between. In germline, CDR1 is SGHNT, CDR2 YENEEA. The CDR3 totals 18 residues. The CDR3 DNA sequence: TGTGCCAGCAGCCCCTCCCCCGATACACGGGGCGACACCGGGGAGCTGTTTTTT. It yields the protein CASSPSPDTRGDTGELFF.

This clone was found a few times. V usage is TRBV6-5 and J usage is TRBJ1-1; no reliable D call. The V gene lost 6 bases and the J gene lost 4 bases, with 18 bases spanning the gap. Per germline, CDR1 MNHEY and CDR2 SVGAGI. CDR3 length: 15 residues. The CDR3 protein is CASSFFYLGATEAFF. CDR3 DNA: TGTGCCAGCAGCTTCTTTTACTTGGGAGCCACTGAAGCTTTCTTT.

The V and J genes are TRBV7-9 and TRBJ2-1; D is ambiguous. CDR1 and CDR2 from the germline V gene are SEHNR and FQNEAQ (reference sequence). Trimming stripped 2 bases from V and 2 bases from J, with 22 bases between. This CDR3 region has 19 residues. The CDR3 DNA is TGTGCCAGCAGCTTACACCTACCTTTATCGAGGATAACCTACAATGAGCAGTTCTTC. Translation gives CASSLHLPLSRITYNEQFF.

The chain combines TRBV6-5 with TRBJ2-5; 9 bases match TRBD2. Germline lookup yields CDR1 MNHEY and CDR2 SVGAGI. Trimming took 0 bases from V and 0 from J; bases not matched to a gene: 2. This CDR3 contains 16 residues. Written as DNA, the CDR3 is TGTGCCAGCAGTTACTCTCTAGCGGGGTACCAAGAGACCCAGTACTTC. The encoded protein is CASSYSLAGYQETQYF.

The V gene is TRBV6-1, the J gene TRBJ2-7; TRBD2 agrees at 8 bases. Per germline, CDR1 MNHNS and CDR2 SASEGT. With 6 bases clipped from V and 3 bases from J, the junction kept 7 bases outside the gene matches. CDR3 size: 14 residues. The CDR3 sequence is CASRNAGGGYEQYF. For the CDR3, the DNA is TGTGCCAGCAGGAATGCGGGAGGAGGCTACGAGCAGTACTTC.

This clone was seen a few times. The chain combines TRBV6-1 with TRBJ1-2; perhaps TRBD1 as D (5 bases). The CDR3 length is 13 residues. The V gene's germline CDR1 is MNHNS and CDR2 SASEGT. V was cut by 0 bases and J by 8 bases, with 10 bases left in between. CDR3 in amino acids: CASSEALRGGYTF. In DNA, the CDR3 is TGTGCCAGCAGTGAAGCGCTTAGGGGCGGCTACACCTTC.

The chain couples TRBV25-1 to TRBJ2-7, with 9 bases matching TRBD2. After removal of 10 bases from V and 0 bases from J, the junction contained 1 base not matched to a gene. CDR1 and CDR2 (germline): MGHDK, SYGVNS. The CDR3 sequence is 12 residues long. CDR3: CAISGSSYEQYF. CDR3 DNA: TGTGCCATTAGCGGGAGCTCCTACGAGCAGTACTTC.

This chain links TRBV27 with TRBJ2-1; the D call may be TRBD1 or TRBD2 (5 bases each). The germline V gene has CDR1 MNHEY and CDR2 SMNVEV (reference sequence). V was cut by 3 bases and J by 2 bases, with 14 bases left in between. This CDR3 contains 16 residues. CDR3 region: CASSFRDGRTYNEQFF. For the CDR3, the DNA is TGTGCCAGCAGTTTCCGGGACGGAAGAACCTACAATGAGCAGTTCTTC.

This chain links TRBV6-1 with TRBJ2-5; 7 nucleotides agree with TRBD2. This CDR3 spans 13 amino acids. CDR1 is MNHNS and CDR2 is SASEGT in the germline V gene. The junction had 3 bases not matched to a gene; V was cut back by 6 bases and J by 2 bases. The DNA for the CDR3 is TGTGCCAGCAGGGCGGGAGTACAAGAGACCCAGTACTTC. As protein: CASRAGVQETQYF.

The J gene is TRBJ2-3, the V gene TRBV6-1; no definite D call. V dropped 7 bases and J dropped 6 bases, with 20 bases sitting between them. The germline V gene encodes CDR1 MNHNS and CDR2 SASEGT. The CDR3 has 15 amino acids. The CDR3 DNA reads TGTGCCAGCACGGTGGGAAGGCCCCCTGGGGATACGCAGTATTTT. Its translation is CASTVGRPPGDTQYF.

V and J are TRBV11-2 and TRBJ2-5, with 7 nucleotides matching TRBD2. From germline, CDR1 is SGHAT and CDR2 FQNNGV. The CDR3 spans 12 residues. V was pared by 5 bases and J by 11 bases, with 8 bases of the junction left unmatched. CDR3 sequence reads: CASSGRGSKQYF. CDR3 in DNA: TGTGCCAGCAGCGGGAGGGGCTCTAAGCAGTACTTC. Variable domain in full (rest from reference TRBV11-2 and TRBJ2-5): EAGVAQSPRYKIIEKRQSVAFWCNPISGHATLYWYQQILGQGPKLLIQFQNNGVVDDSQLPKDRFSAERLKGVDSTLKIQPAKLEDSAVYLCASSGRGSKQYFGPGTRLLVL.

The chain recombines TRBV28 with TRBJ2-7; D perhaps matches TRBD1 (6 bases). The CDR3 is 15 amino acids. Trimming took off 2 bases at V and 2 bases at J, with 13 bases between the two ends. Germline V gene sequence: CDR1 MDHEN, CDR2 SYDVKM. In DNA, the CDR3 is TGTGCCAGCAGTTTAAGCCCAGGGGCTACCTACGAGCAGTACTTC. Protein product: CASSLSPGATYEQYF.

This clone was detected only once. This sequence joins TRBV6-6 and TRBJ2-7; 8 bases match TRBD1. After removal of 2 bases from V and 2 bases from J, the junction contained 5 bases not matched to a gene. There are 15 residues in the CDR3. CDR1 is MNHNY, CDR2 SVGAGI, per germline (reference sequence). CDR3 coding DNA: TGTGCCAGCAGTTACCCGGGACAGGTTCCCTACGAGCAGTACTTC. Its translation: CASSYPGQVPYEQYF.

The chain combines TRBV2 with TRBJ1-2; D gene ambiguous. The V gene's germline CDR1 is SNHLY and CDR2 FYNNEI. The V end lost 7 bases, the J end lost 4 bases, and 16 bases lay between the germline ends. The CDR3 totals 14 residues. CDR3 DNA sequence: TGTGCCAGCATCAACGGACGGCTGTTCTATGGCTACACCTTC. Translation: CASINGRLFYGYTF.

This chain joins TRBV15 and TRBJ1-4; unclear D gene. V shed 1 base and J shed 2 bases, with 8 bases lying between them. This CDR3 region has 15 residues. Germline V gene data show CDR1 as LNHNV and CDR2 as YYDKDF (reference sequence). This CDR3 is CATSRAGGTNEKLFF. The CDR3, as DNA: TGTGCCACCAGCAGAGCCGGAGGTACTAATGAAAAACTGTTTTTT.